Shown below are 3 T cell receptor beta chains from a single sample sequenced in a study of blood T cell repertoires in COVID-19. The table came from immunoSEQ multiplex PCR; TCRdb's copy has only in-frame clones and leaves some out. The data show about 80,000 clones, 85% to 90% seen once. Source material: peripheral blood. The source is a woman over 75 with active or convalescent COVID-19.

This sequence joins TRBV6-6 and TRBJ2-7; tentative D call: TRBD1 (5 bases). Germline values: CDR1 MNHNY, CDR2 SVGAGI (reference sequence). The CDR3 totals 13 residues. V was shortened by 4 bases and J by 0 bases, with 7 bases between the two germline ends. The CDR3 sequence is CASSSGNSYEQYF. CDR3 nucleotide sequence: TGTGCCAGCAGTTCAGGGAACTCCTACGAGCAGTACTTC.

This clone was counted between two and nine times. CDR3 amino acids: CASSPTGSQNQPQHF. In DNA form, the CDR3 reads TGTGCCAGTAGTCCCACAGGATCCCAAAATCAGCCCCAGCATTTT. This chain links TRBV19 with TRBJ1-5; TRBD1 might be the D (5 bases). Germline values: CDR1 LNHDA, CDR2 SQIVND (reference sequence). Trimming cost V 5 bases and J 4 bases, with 15 bases left between them. The CDR3 covers 15 residues.

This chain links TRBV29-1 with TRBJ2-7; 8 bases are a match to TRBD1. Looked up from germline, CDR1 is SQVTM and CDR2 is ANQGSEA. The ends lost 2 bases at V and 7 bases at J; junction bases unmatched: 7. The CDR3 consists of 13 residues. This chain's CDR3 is CSVEKTGVGEQYF. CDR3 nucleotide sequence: TGCAGCGTTGAAAAGACAGGGGTCGGTGAGCAGTACTTC.